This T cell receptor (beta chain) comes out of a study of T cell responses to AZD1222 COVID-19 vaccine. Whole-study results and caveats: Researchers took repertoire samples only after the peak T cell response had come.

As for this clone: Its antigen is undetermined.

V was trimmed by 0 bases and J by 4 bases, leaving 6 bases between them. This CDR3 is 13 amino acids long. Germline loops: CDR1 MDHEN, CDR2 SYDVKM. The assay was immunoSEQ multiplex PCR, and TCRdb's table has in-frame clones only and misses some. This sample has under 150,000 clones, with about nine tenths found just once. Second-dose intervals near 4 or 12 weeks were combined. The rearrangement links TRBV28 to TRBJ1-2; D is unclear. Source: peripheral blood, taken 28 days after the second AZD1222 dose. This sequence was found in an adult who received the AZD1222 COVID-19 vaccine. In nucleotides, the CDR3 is TGTGCCAGCAGTTTATGGCCGGCCTATGGCTACACCTTC. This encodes CASSLWPAYGYTF.